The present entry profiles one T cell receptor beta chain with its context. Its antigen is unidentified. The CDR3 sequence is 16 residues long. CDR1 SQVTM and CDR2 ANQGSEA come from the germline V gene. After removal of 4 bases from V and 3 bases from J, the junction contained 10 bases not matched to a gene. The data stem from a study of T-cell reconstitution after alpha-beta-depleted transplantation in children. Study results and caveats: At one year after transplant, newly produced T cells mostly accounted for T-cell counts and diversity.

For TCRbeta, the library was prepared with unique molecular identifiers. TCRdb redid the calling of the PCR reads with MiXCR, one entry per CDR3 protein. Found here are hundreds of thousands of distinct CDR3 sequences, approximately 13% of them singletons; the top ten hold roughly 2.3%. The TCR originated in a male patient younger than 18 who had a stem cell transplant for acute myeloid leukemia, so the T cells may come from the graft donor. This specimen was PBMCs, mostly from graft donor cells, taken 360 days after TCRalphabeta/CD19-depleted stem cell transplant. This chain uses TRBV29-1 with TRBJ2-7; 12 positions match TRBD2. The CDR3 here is CSVGGLAGKRGYEQYF. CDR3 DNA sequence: TGCAGCGTTGGGGGACTAGCGGGTAAAAGGGGCTACGAGCAGTACTTC.